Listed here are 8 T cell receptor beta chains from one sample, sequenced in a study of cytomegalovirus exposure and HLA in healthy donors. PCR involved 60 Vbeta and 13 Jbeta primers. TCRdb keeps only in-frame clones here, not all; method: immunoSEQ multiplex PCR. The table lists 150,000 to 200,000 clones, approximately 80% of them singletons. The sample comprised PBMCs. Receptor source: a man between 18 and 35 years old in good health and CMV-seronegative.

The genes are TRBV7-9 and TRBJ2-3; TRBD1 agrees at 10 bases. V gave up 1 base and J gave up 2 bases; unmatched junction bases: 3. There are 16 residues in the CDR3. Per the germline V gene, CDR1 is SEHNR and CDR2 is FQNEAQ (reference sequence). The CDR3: CASSLEGTGATDTQYF. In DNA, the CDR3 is TGTGCCAGCAGCTTAGAAGGGACAGGGGCCACAGATACGCAGTATTTT.

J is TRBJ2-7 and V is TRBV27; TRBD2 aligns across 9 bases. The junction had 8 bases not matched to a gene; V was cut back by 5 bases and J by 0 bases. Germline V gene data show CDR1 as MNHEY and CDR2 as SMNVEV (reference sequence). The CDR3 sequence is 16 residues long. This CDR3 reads CASSPLAGRSSYEQYF. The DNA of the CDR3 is TGTGCCAGCAGTCCCCTAGCGGGAAGGAGCTCCTACGAGCAGTACTTC.

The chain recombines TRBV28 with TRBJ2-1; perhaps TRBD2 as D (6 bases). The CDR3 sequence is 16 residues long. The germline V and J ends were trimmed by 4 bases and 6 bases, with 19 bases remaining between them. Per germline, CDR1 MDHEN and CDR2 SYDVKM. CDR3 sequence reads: CASSSINRDSSNEQFF. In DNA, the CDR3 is TGTGCCAGCAGTTCAATTAACCGGGACTCAAGCAATGAGCAGTTCTTC.

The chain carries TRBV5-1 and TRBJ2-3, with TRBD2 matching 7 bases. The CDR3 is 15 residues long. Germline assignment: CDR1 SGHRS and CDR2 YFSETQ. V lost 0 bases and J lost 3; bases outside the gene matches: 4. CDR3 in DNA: TGCGCCAGCAGCTTGGAGCGGGGCTTAACAGATACGCAGTATTTT. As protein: CASSLERGLTDTQYF.

CDR3 sequence: CASSSNRGAGERDIADTQYF. The CDR3 nucleotides are TGTGCCAGCAGTTCAAACAGGGGGGCAGGGGAGCGGGACATTGCAGATACGCAGTATTTT. The chain carries TRBV28 and TRBJ2-3, with a weak D call TRBD1 (8 bases). Trimming removed 4 bases at V and 4 bases at J, with 30 bases between. Per germline, CDR1 MDHEN and CDR2 SYDVKM. The CDR3 consists of 20 residues.

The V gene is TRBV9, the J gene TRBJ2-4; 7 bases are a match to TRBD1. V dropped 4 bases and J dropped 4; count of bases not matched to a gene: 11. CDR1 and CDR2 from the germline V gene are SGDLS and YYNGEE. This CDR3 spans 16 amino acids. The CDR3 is CASSLGRRQGKNIQYF. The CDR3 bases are TGTGCCAGCAGCCTAGGACGGAGACAGGGAAAAAACATTCAGTACTTC.

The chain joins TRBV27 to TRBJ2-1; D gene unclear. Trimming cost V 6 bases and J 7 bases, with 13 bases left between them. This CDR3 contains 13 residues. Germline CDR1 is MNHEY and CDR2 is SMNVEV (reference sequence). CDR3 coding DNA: TGTGCCAGCAGCGTTTCTCCCGGGAATGAGCAGTTCTTC. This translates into CASSVSPGNEQFF.

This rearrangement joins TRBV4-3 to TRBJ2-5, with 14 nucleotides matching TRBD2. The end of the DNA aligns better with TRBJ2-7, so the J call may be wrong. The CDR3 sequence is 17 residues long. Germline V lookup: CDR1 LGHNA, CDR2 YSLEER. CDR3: CASSWGLAGASSYEQYF. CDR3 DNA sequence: TGCGCCAGCAGTTGGGGACTAGCGGGAGCGAGCTCCTACGAGCAGTACTTC.